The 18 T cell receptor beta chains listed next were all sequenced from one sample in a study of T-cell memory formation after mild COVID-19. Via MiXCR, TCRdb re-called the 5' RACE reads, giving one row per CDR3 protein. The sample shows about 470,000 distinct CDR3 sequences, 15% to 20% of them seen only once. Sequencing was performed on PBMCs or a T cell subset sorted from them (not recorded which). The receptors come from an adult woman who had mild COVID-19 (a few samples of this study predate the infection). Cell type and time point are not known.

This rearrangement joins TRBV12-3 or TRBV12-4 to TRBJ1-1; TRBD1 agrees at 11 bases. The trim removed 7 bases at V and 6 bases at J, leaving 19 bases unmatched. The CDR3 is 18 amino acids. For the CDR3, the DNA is TGTGCCAGCACCTCTAGGGACAGGGGGATCCCAAGGAGACCTGAAGCTTTCTTT. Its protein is CASTSRDRGIPRRPEAFF.

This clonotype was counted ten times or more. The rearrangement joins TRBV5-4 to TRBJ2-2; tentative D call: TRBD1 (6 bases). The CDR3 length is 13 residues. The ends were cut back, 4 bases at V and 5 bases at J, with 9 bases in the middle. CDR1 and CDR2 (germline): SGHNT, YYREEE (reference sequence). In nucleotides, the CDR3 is TGTGCCAGCAGCCTACAGGGTACCGGGGAGCTGTTTTTT. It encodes CASSLQGTGELFF.

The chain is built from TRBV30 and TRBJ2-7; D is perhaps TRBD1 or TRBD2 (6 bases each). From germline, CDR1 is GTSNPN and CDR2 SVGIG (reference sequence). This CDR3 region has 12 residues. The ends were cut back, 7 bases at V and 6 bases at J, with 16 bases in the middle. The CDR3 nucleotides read TGTGCCTCAACCTCAAGGGGGGTCGAGCAGTACTTC. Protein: CASTSRGVEQYF. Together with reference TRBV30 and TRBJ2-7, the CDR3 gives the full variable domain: SQTIHQWPATLVQPVGSPLSLECTVEGTSNPNLYWYRQAAGRGLQLLFYSVGIGQISSEVPQNLSASRPQDRQFILSSKKLLLSDSGFYLCASTSRGVEQYFGPGTRLTVT.

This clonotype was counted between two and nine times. The CDR3 reads CASSTPFNTEAFF. CDR3 nucleotides: TGCGCCAGCAGCACCCCTTTTAACACTGAAGCTTTCTTT. The chain couples TRBV5-1 to TRBJ1-1; D gene uncertain. Germline CDR1 SGHRS, CDR2 YFSETQ. The ends were cut back, 4 bases at V and 2 bases at J, with 9 bases in the middle. This CDR3 is built from 13 residues.

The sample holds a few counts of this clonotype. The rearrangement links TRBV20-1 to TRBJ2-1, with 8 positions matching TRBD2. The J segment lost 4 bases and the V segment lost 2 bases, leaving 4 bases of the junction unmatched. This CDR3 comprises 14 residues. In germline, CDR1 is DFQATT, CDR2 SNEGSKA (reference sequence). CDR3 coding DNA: TGCAGTGCTAGATGGCGGGGGGAATACAATGAGCAGTTCTTC. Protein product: CSARWRGEYNEQFF.

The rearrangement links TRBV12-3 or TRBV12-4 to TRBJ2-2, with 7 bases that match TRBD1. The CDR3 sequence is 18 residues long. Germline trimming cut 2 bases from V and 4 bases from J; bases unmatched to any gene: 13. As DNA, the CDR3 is TGTGCCAGCAGTTTATTTAAGTACAGGGGAGCGTTCACCGGGGAGCTGTTTTTT. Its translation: CASSLFKYRGAFTGELFF.

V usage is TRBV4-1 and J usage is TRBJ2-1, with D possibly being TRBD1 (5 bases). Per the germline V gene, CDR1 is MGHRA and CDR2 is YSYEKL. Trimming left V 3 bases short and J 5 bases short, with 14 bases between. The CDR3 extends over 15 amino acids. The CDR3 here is CASSQADQGNNEQFF. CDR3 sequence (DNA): TGCGCCAGCAGCCAGGCTGACCAGGGCAACAATGAGCAGTTCTTC.

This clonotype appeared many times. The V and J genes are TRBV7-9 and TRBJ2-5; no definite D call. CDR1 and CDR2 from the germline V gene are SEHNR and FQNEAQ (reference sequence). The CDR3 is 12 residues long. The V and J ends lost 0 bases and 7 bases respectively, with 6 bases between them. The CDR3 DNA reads TGTGCCAGCAGCTTAGCGTTGGGGACCCAGTACTTC. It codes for CASSLALGTQYF.

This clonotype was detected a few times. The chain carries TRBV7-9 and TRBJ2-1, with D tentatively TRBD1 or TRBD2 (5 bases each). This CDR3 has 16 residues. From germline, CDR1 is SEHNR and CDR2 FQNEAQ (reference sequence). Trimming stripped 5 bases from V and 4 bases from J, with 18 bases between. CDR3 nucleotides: TGTGCCAGCAGCCCCCGGGACGGGGCCTCATACAATGAGCAGTTCTTC. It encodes CASSPRDGASYNEQFF.

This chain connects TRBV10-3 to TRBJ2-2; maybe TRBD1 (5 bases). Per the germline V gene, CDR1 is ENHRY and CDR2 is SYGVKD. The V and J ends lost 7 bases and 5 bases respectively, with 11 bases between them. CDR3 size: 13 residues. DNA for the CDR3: TGTGCCATCAACCCGACAGCTACCGGGGAGCTGTTTTTT. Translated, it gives CAINPTATGELFF.

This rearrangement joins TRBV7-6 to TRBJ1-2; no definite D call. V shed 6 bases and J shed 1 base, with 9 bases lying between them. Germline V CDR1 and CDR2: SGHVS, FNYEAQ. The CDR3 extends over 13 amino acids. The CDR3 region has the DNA TGTGCCAGCAGTTCCCATGATAACTATGGCTACACCTTC. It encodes CASSSHDNYGYTF.

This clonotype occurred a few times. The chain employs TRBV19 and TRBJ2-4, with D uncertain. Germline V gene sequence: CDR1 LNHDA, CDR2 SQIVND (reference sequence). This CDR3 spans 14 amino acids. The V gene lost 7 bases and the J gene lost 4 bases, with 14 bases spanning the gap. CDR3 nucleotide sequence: TGTGCCAGTACCATCTCCGGCAAGAAAAACATTCAGTACTTC. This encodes CASTISGKKNIQYF.

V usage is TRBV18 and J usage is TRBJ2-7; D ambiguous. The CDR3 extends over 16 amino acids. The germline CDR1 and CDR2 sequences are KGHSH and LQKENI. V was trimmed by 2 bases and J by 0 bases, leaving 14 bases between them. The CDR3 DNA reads TGTGCCAGCTCACCAGTGACCAGCCTCGGCTCCTACGAGCAGTACTTC. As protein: CASSPVTSLGSYEQYF.

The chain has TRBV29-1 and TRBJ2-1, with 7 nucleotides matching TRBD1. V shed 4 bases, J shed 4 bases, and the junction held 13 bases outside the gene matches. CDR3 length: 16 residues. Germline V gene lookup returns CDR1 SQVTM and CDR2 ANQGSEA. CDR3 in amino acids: CSVVPQQGIFYNEQFF. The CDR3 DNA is TGCAGCGTTGTCCCTCAACAGGGGATCTTTTACAATGAGCAGTTCTTC.

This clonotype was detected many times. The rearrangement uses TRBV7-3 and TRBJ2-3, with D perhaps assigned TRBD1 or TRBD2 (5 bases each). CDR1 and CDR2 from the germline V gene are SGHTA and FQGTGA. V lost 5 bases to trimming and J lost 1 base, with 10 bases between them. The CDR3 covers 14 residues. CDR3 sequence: CASSPTGRTDTQYF. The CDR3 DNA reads TGTGCCAGCAGCCCAACGGGGCGCACAGATACGCAGTATTTT.

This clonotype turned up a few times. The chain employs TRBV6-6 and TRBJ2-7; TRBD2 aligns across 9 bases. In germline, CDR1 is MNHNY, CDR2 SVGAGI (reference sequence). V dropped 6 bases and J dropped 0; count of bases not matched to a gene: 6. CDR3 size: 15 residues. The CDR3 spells CASRGGGVPSYEQYF. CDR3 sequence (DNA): TGTGCCAGCAGGGGCGGGGGGGTTCCCTCCTACGAGCAGTACTTC.

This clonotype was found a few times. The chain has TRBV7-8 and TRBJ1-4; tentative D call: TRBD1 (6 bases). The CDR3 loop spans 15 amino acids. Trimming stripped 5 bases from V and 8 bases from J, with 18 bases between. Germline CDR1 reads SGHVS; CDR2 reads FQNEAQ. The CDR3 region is CASSPNRVYGEKLFF. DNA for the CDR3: TGTGCCAGCAGCCCGAACAGGGTTTATGGAGAAAAACTGTTTTTT.

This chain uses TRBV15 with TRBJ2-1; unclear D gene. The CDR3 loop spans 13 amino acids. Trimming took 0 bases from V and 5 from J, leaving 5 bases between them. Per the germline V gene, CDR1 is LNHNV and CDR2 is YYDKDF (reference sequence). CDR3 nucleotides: TGTGCCACCAGCAGAGATGGAGACAATGAGCAGTTCTTC. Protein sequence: CATSRDGDNEQFF.